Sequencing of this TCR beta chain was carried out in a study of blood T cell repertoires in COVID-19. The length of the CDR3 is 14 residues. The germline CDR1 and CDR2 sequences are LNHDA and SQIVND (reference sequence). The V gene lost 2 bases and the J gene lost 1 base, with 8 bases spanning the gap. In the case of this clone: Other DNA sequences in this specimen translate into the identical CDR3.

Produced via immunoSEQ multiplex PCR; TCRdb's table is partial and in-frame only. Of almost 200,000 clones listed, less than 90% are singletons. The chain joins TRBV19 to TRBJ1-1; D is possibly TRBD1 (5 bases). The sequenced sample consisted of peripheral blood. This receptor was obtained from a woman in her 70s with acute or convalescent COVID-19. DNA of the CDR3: TGTGCCAGTAGTATATGGGGGGGGAACACTGAAGCTTTCTTT. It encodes CASSIWGGNTEAFF.